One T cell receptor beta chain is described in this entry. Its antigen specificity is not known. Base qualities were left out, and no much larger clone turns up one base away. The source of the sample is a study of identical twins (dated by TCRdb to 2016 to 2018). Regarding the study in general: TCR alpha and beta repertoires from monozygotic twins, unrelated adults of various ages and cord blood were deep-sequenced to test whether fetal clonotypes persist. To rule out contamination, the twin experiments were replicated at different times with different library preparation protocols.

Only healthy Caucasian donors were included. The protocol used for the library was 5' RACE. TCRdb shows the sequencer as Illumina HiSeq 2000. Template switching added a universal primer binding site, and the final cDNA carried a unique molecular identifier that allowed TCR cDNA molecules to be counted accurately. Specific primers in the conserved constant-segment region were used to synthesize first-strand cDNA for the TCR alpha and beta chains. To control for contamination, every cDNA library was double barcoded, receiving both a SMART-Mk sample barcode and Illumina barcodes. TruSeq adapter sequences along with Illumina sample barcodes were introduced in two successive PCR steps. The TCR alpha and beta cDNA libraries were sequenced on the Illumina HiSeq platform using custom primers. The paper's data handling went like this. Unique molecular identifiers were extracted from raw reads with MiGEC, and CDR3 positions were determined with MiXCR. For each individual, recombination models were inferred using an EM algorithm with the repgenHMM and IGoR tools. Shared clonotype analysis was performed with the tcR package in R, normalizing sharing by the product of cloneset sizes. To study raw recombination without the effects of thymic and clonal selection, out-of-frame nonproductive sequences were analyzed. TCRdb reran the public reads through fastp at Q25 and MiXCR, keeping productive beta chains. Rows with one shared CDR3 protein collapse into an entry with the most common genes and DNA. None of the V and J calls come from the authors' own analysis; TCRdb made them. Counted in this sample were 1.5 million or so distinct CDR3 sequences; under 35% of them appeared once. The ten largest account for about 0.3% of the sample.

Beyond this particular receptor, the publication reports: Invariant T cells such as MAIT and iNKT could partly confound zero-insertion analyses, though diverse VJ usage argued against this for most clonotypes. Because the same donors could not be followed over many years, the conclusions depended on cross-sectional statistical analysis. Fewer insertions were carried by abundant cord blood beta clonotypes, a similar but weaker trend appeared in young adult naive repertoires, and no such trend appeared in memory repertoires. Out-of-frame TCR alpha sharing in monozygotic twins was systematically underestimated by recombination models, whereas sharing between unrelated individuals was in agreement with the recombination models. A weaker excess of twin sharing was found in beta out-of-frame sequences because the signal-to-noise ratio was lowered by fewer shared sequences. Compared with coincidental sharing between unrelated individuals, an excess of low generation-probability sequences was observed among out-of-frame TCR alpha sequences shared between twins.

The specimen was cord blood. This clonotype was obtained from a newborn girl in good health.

The CDR3 in this case is CASSETSRQETQYF. The DNA is as follows: TGTGCCAGCAGTGAAACTAGCAGACAAGAGACCCAGTACTTC. The chain is assembled from TRBV2 and TRBJ2-5; the D gene is perhaps TRBD2, from 6 matching bases. In the germline V gene, CDR1 corresponds to SNHLY and CDR2 to FYNNEI. The CDR3 contains 14 residues, cysteine and phenylalanine counted. The only DNA kept is the CDR3, 42 bases in frame from the first base. V lost 2 bases and J lost 2 bases; the stretch between them is 9 bases long. The entire variable domain, with the stretches around the CDR3 drawn from the reference TRBV2 and TRBJ2-5 proteins, is EPEVTQTPSHQVTQMGQEVILRCVPISNHLYFYWYRQILGQKVEFLVSFYNNEISEKSEIFDDQFSVERPDGSNFTLKIRSTKLEDSAMYFCASSETSRQETQYFGPGTRLLVL.